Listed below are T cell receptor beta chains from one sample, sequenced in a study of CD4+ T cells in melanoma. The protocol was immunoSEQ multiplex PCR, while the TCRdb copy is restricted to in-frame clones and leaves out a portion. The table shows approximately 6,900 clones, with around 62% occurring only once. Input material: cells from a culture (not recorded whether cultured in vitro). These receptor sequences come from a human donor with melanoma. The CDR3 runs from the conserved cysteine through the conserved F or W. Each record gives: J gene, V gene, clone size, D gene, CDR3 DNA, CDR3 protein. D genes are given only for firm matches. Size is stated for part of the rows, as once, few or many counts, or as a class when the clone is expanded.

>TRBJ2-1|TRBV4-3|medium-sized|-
TGCGCCAGCAGCCATAGTCCCTACAATGAGCAGTTCTTC
CASSHSPYNEQFF
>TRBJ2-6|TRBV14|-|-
TGTGCCAGCAGCCAAGGGGGGAGGCCGGCCAACGTCCTGACTTTC
CASSQGGRPANVLTF
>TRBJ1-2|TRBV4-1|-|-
TGCGCCAGCAGCCAGGGAGGGGGGTTAGGCTATGGCTACACCTTC
CASSQGGGLGYGYTF
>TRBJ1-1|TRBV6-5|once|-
TGTGCCAGCAGCTTAACCCAGGTGAACACTGAAGCTTTCTTT
CASSLTQVNTEAFF
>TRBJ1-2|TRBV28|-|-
TGTGCCAGCAGTTTACAGGGAGTATCGAGAGGCTACACCTTC
CASSLQGVSRGYTF
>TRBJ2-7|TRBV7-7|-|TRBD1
TGTGCTAGCAGCTTAGGACAGGGGGCCGAGCAGTACTTC
CASSLGQGAEQYF
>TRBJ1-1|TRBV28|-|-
TGTGCCAGCAGTGATAATCTACAGGGTCGAGCTTTCTTT
CASSDNLQGRAFF
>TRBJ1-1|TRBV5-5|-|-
TGTGCCAGCAGCTTGGCAGCCCAGGCGAACACTGAAGCTTTCTTT
CASSLAAQANTEAFF
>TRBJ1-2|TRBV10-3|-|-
TGTGCCATCTCCCTTAATGGGTATGGCTACACCTTC
CAISLNGYGYTF
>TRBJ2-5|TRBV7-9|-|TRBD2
TGTGCCAGCAGCCCTGGACTAGCGGGGGGATCTTTACAAGAGACCCAGTACTTC
CASSPGLAGGSLQETQYF
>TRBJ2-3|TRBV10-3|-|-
TGTGCCATCAGTGAGAGCACTTCTAGCACAGATACGCAGTATTTT
CAISESTSSTDTQYF